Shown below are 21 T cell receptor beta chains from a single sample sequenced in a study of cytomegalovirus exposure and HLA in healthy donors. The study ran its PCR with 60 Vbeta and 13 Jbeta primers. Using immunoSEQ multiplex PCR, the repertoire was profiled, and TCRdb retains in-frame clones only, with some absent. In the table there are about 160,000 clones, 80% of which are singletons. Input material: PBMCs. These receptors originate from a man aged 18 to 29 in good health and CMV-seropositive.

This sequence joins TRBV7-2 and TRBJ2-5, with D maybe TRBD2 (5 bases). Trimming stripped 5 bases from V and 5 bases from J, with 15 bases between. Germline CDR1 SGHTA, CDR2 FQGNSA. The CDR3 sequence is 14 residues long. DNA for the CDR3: TGTGCCAGCAGCCCAGAGGGAGCGTACGAGACCCAGTACTTC. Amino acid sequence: CASSPEGAYETQYF.

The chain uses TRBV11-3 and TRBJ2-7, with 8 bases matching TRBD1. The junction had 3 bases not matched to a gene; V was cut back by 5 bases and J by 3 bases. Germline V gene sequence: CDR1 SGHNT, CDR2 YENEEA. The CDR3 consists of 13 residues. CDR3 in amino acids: CASSDGTGYEQYF. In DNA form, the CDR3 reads TGTGCCAGCAGCGACGGGACAGGCTACGAGCAGTACTTC.

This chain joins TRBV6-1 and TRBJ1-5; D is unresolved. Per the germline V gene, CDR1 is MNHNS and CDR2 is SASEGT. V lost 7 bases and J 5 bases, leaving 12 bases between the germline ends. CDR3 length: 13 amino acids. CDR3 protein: CASKVLGDQPQHF. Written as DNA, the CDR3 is TGTGCCAGCAAAGTACTCGGGGATCAGCCCCAGCATTTT.

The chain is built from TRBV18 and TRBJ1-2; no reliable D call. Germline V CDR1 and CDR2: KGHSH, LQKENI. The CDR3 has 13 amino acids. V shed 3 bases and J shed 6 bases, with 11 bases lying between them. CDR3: CASSPLGGNGYTF. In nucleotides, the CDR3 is TGTGCCAGCTCACCGTTGGGAGGGAATGGCTACACCTTC.

In DNA form, the CDR3 reads TGTGCCAGCAGCCCTCAGGGGTACCGCGAGCAGTACTTC. Its protein is CASSPQGYREQYF. The chain couples TRBV5-6 to TRBJ2-5; possible D gene TRBD1, 6 bases. Near its end, the DNA agrees better with TRBJ2-7, so the J call may be wrong. CDR3 length equals 13 residues. Germline loops: CDR1 SGHDT, CDR2 YYEEEE.

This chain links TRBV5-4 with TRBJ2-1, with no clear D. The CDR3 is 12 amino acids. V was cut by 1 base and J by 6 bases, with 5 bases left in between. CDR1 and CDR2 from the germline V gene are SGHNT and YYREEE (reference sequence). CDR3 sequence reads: CASSLSLNEQFF. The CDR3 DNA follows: TGTGCCAGCAGCTTGAGCCTCAATGAGCAGTTCTTC.

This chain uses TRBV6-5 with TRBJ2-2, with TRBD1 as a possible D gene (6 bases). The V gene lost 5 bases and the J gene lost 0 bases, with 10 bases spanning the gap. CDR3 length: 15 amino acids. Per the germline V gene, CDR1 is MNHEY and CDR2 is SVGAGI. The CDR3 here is CASSLQGTNTGELFF. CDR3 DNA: TGTGCCAGCAGTCTTCAGGGGACGAACACCGGGGAGCTGTTTTTT.

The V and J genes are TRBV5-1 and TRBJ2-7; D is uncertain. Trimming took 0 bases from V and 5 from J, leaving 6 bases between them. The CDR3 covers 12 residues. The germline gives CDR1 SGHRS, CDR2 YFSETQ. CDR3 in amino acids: CASSLGSNEQYF. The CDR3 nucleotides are TGCGCCAGCAGCTTGGGGTCTAACGAGCAGTACTTC.

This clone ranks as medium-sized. For the CDR3, the DNA is TGTGCCAGCAGTGACGGGTCCGCAGGGTTTGCCACTGAAGCTTTCTTT. This gives the protein CASSDGSAGFATEAFF. This rearrangement joins TRBV6-4 to TRBJ1-1, with D possibly being TRBD1 (5 bases). Trimming removed 2 bases from V and 4 bases from J, with 17 bases in between. This CDR3 contains 16 residues. Germline CDR1 and CDR2: MRHNA and SNTAGT.

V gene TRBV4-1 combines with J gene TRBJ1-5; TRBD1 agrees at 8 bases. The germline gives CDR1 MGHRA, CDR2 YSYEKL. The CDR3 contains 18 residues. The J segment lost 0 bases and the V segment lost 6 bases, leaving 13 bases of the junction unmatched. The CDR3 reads CASRQEPGGGYSNQPQHF. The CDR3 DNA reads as TGCGCCAGCAGACAGGAACCAGGGGGCGGGTATAGCAATCAGCCCCAGCATTTT.

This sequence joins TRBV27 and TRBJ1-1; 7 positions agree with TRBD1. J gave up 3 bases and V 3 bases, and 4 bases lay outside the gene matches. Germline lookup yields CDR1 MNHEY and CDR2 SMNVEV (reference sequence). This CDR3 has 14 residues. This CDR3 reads CASSFFQGDTEAFF. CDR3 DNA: TGTGCCAGCAGTTTTTTCCAGGGGGACACTGAAGCTTTCTTT.

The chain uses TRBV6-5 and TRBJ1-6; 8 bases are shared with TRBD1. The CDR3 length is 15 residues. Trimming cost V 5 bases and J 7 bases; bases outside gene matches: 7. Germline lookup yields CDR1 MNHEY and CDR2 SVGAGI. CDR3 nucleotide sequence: TGTGCCAGCAGTAACGACAGGGGCGAAAATTCACCCCTCCACTTT. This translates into CASSNDRGENSPLHF.

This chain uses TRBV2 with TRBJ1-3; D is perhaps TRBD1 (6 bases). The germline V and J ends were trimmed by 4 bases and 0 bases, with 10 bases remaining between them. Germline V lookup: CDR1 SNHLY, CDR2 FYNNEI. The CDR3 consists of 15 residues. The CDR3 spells CASSVDRSSGNTIYF. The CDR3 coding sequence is TGTGCCAGCAGTGTGGACAGAAGCTCTGGAAACACCATATATTTT.

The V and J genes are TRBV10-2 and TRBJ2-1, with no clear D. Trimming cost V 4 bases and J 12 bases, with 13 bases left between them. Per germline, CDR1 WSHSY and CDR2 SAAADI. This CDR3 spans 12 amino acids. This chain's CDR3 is CASSAYETGQFF. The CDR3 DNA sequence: TGCGCCAGCAGTGCGTACGAAACGGGGCAGTTCTTC.

The CDR3 nucleotides read TGCAGCGCAGCTAGCGGGGTCCAAGAGACCCAGTACTTC. It specifies CSAASGVQETQYF. V and J are TRBV29-1 and TRBJ2-5; 9 bases match TRBD2. The J segment lost 1 base and the V segment lost 7 bases, leaving 4 bases of the junction unmatched. The CDR3 length is 13 residues. Germline CDR1 is SQVTM and CDR2 is ANQGSEA.

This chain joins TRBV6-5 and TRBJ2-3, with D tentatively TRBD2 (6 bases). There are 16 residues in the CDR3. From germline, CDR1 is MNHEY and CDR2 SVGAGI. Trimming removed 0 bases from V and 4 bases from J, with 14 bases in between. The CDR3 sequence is CASSYSRGGVPDTQYF. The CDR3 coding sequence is TGTGCCAGCAGTTACTCGAGAGGAGGGGTCCCAGATACGCAGTATTTT.

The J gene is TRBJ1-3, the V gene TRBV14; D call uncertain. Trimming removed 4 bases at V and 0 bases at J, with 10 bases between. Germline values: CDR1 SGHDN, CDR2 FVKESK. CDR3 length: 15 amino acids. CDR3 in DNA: TGTGCCAGCAGCCCCCAAGCATACTCTGGAAACACCATATATTTT. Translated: CASSPQAYSGNTIYF.

CDR3 DNA sequence: TGTGCCAGCACCCTTGGTACATCTTCGTCTAATTCACCCCTCCACTTT. Protein: CASTLGTSSSNSPLHF. V and J are TRBV7-9 and TRBJ1-6; the D is unclear. This CDR3 comprises 16 residues. The germline V gene has CDR1 SEHNR and CDR2 FQNEAQ (reference sequence). V shed 7 bases and J shed 6 bases, with 19 bases lying between them. The variable domain in full, completed from reference TRBV7-9 and TRBJ1-6, reads DTGVSQNPRHKITKRGQNVTFRCDPISEHNRLYWYRQTLGQGPEFLTYFQNEAQLEKSRLLSDRFSAERPKGSFSTLEIQRTEQGDSAMYLCASTLGTSSSNSPLHFGNGTRLTVT.

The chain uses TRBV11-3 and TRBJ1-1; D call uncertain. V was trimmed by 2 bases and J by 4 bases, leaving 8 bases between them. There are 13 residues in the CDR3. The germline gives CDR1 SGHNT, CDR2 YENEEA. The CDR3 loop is CASSLKGSTEAFF. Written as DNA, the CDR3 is TGTGCCAGCAGCTTAAAAGGGAGCACTGAAGCTTTCTTT.

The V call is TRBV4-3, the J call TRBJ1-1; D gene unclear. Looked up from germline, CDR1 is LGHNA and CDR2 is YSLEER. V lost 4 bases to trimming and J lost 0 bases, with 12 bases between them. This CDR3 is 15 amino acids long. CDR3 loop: CASSRDYFLNTEAFF. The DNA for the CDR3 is TGCGCCAGCAGCCGAGACTATTTTTTGAACACTGAAGCTTTCTTT.

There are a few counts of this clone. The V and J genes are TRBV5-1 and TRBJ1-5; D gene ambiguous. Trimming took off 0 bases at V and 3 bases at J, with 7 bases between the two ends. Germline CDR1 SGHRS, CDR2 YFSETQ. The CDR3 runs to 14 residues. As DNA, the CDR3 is TGCGCCAGCAGCTTGGGCAGCGACAATCAGCCCCAGCATTTT. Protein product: CASSLGSDNQPQHF. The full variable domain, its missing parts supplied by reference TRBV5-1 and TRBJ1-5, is KAGVTQTPRYLIKTRGQQVTLSCSPISGHRSVSWYQQTPGQGLQFLFEYFSETQRNKGNFPGRFSGRQFSNSRSEMNVSTLELGDSALYLCASSLGSDNQPQHFGDGTRLSIL.